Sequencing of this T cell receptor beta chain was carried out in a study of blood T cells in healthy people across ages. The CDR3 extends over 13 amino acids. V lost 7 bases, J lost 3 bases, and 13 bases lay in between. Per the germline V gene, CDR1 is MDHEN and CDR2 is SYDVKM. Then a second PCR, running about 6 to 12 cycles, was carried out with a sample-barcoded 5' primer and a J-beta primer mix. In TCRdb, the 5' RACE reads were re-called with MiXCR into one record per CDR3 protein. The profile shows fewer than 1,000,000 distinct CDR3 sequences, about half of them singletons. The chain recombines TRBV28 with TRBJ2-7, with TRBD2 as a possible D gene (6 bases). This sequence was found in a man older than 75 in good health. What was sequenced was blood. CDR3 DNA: TGTGCCAGCATCGGGGGAGTGGACTACGAGCAGTACTTC. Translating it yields CASIGGVDYEQYF.